This paragraph reports one T cell receptor (beta chain). Its antigen remains unknown. These data come from a study of metastatic and nonmetastatic thyroid tumors. In the study overall: Across blood and tumor or nodule tissue, repertoires from malignant and benign thyroid patients were compared with one another.

Thyroid surgery took place with no prior treatment in any patient. Findings and caveats of the study: It was reported that TCR beta diversity was significantly higher in malignant thyroid tumors than benign nodules, in blood and tumor.

In the original workflow: CDR3 differences across clinicopathological groups were used to build a distant-metastasis classifier for papillary thyroid cancer. Using MiXCR, TCRdb re-called clones from the PCR reads. Here the V and J calls rest on TCRdb's processing, not on the authors' analysis. Counted here are around 61,000 clones, roughly 29% occurring once; the ten biggest clones make up about a sixth. The CDR3 totals 13 residues. Germline-derived CDR1 and CDR2 are LNHDA and SQIVND (reference sequence). Trimming cost V 9 bases and J 4 bases, with 13 bases left between them. Input material: blood. The rearrangement joins TRBV19 to TRBJ1-5; possible D gene TRBD1, 5 bases. The clonotype was recovered from a female donor with papillary thyroid cancer or a benign thyroid nodule (not recorded which). Some clones in this sample may be carry-over from other donors' samples. CDR3 in DNA: TGTGCCAGCAACCCAGGGCAGAATCAGCCCCAGCATTTT. As protein: CASNPGQNQPQHF.